The 32 T cell receptor beta chains below were found in one sample sequenced in a study of radiotherapy plus CTLA-4 blockade in lung cancer. Some clones are missing from TCRdb's copy, which holds only in-frame ones; the method was immunoSEQ multiplex PCR. The sample lists about 90,000 clones, about three quarters occurring once. Material: peripheral blood, obtained from a patient treated with radiotherapy plus ipilimumab. The receptors stem from a human donor with non-small cell lung cancer that progressed on radiotherapy plus ipilimumab.

The V and J genes are TRBV28 and TRBJ1-1; no definite D call. Per germline, CDR1 MDHEN and CDR2 SYDVKM. CDR3 length: 12 residues. The germline V and J ends were trimmed by 6 bases and 8 bases, with 13 bases remaining between them. CDR3 coding DNA: TGTGCCAGCAGCCCCCCCGGTTTCGAAGCTTTCTTT. Its translation is CASSPPGFEAFF. The complete variable domain, with remaining parts taken from reference TRBV28 and TRBJ1-1, reads DVKVTQSSRYLVKRTGEKVFLECVQDMDHENMFWYRQDPGLGLRLIYFSYDVKMKEKGDIPEGYSVSREKKERFSLILESASTNQTSMYLCASSPPGFEAFFGQGTRLTVV.

This clone showed up just a few times. The rearrangement uses TRBV28 and TRBJ2-7; 7 bases are shared with TRBD1. The CDR3 length is 13 residues. CDR1 MDHEN and CDR2 SYDVKM come from the germline V gene. Unmatched junction bases numbered 4, after V lost 5 bases and J lost 3 bases. DNA of the CDR3: TGTGCCAGCAGTAACAGGGGCCACTACGAGCAGTACTTC. It codes for CASSNRGHYEQYF.

This clone showed up just a few times. The rearrangement links TRBV19 to TRBJ2-7; weak D call: TRBD1 (6 bases). V was clipped by 4 bases and J by 0 bases, with 10 bases between them. Germline V gene sequence: CDR1 LNHDA, CDR2 SQIVND (reference sequence). The CDR3 length is 14 residues. CDR3 amino acids: CASSRGHSSYEQYF. The CDR3 region has the DNA TGTGCCAGTAGTAGGGGACATAGCTCCTACGAGCAGTACTTC.

This rearrangement joins TRBV5-6 to TRBJ1-2; D may be TRBD1 (6 bases). Germline lookup yields CDR1 SGHDT and CDR2 YYEEEE. The CDR3 length is 16 residues. V was pared by 6 bases and J by 4 bases, with 22 bases between. CDR3 in amino acids: CASNTGGTRNFYGYTF. In DNA form, the CDR3 reads TGTGCCAGCAATACGGGGGGGACACGGAACTTCTATGGCTACACCTTC.

V gene TRBV5-6 combines with J gene TRBJ2-2; TRBD1 agrees at 7 bases. Germline values: CDR1 SGHDT, CDR2 YYEEEE. Trimming cost V 0 bases and J 6 bases; bases outside gene matches: 5. CDR3 size: 15 residues. The CDR3 spells CASSLEGAQAGELFF. As DNA, the CDR3 is TGTGCCAGCAGCTTGGAGGGGGCGCAAGCCGGGGAGCTGTTTTTT.

This clone was seen once. V and J are TRBV25-1 and TRBJ1-2; D is undetermined. The CDR3 runs 10 residues. Germline-derived CDR1 and CDR2 are MGHDK and SYGVNS. With 2 bases removed from V and 8 bases from J, the gap between germline ends came to 3 bases. The CDR3 nucleotides are TGTGCCAGCAGTGAAGTCGGCTACACCTTC. Protein sequence: CASSEVGYTF.

The chain employs TRBV5-6 and TRBJ2-2, with a tentative D call TRBD2 (6 bases). Germline assignment: CDR1 SGHDT and CDR2 YYEEEE. The CDR3 is 14 amino acids. The V gene lost 6 bases and the J gene lost 1 base, with 10 bases spanning the gap. In DNA form, the CDR3 reads TGTGCCAGCACCCGGGGAGGGAACACCGGGGAGCTGTTTTTT. Encoded protein: CASTRGGNTGELFF.

This clone was observed many times. CDR3 nucleotide sequence: TGTGCCAGCAGCCCCGAAACGGACCGGGAGCCGTATTTT. It encodes CASSPETDREPYF. The chain has TRBV7-6 and TRBJ2-3; perhaps TRBD2 as D (6 bases). The CDR3 runs to 13 residues. V was shortened by 5 bases and J by 14 bases, with 20 bases between the two germline ends. Per the germline V gene, CDR1 is SGHVS and CDR2 is FNYEAQ.

V and J are TRBV28 and TRBJ2-6; possible D gene TRBD2, 5 bases. The V gene lost 7 bases and the J gene lost 0 bases, with 13 bases spanning the gap. From germline, CDR1 is MDHEN and CDR2 SYDVKM. CDR3 length: 16 residues. The CDR3 protein is CASTLMGSSGANVLTF. The CDR3 nucleotides are TGTGCCAGCACCTTGATGGGGAGCTCTGGGGCCAACGTCCTGACTTTC.

The chain links TRBV6-5 to TRBJ1-4; D is ambiguous. Germline values: CDR1 MNHEY, CDR2 SVGAGI. The CDR3 loop spans 13 amino acids. The ends were cut back, 6 bases at V and 8 bases at J, with 13 bases in the middle. Written as DNA, the CDR3 is TGTGCCAGCAGCTGGACCCTGGGGGAAAAACTGTTTTTT. Amino acid sequence: CASSWTLGEKLFF.

V and J are TRBV5-1 and TRBJ2-3; the match to TRBD1 covers 9 bases. CDR1 and CDR2 (germline): SGHRS, YFSETQ. This CDR3 region has 14 residues. The J segment lost 3 bases and the V segment lost 3 bases, leaving 2 bases of the junction unmatched. CDR3: CASSSGQGTDTQYF. For the CDR3, the DNA is TGCGCCAGCAGCTCGGGACAGGGAACAGATACGCAGTATTTT.

The J gene is TRBJ2-2, the V gene TRBV5-1; 9 bases agree with TRBD2. CDR1 and CDR2 (germline): SGHRS, YFSETQ. Trimming cost V 4 bases and J 1 base; bases outside gene matches: 5. The CDR3 consists of 16 residues. CDR3 in DNA: TGCGCCAGCAGCAAAGGACTAGCGCGGAACACCGGGGAGCTGTTTTTT. Encoded protein: CASSKGLARNTGELFF. Full variable domain (remainder filled in from reference TRBV5-1 and TRBJ2-2): KAGVTQTPRYLIKTRGQQVTLSCSPISGHRSVSWYQQTPGQGLQFLFEYFSETQRNKGNFPGRFSGRQFSNSRSEMNVSTLELGDSALYLCASSKGLARNTGELFFGEGSRLTVL.

In regard to this clone: The junction departs from the called germline gene at one end, perhaps through a read error. CDR3: CASTLLYRGSGADTQYF. The CDR3 DNA reads as TGTGCCAGCACCTTACTTTACAGGGGCTCTGGGGCAGATACGCAGTATTTT. The genes are TRBV7-9 and TRBJ2-3, with 7 bases that match TRBD1. Germline assignment: CDR1 SEHNR and CDR2 FQNEAQ (reference sequence). CDR3 size: 17 residues.

The sample holds a few counts of this clone. The chain recombines TRBV7-8 with TRBJ2-3; the match to TRBD2 covers 11 bases. Germline V gene lookup returns CDR1 SGHVS and CDR2 FQNEAQ. This CDR3 spans 15 amino acids. V lost 5 bases to trimming and J lost 4 bases; unmatched junction nucleotides: 5. CDR3 amino acids: CASSGGTSGPDTQYF. In DNA form, the CDR3 reads TGTGCCAGCAGCGGGGGGACTAGCGGTCCAGATACGCAGTATTTT.

This clone was picked up a small number of times. The V gene is TRBV28, the J gene TRBJ1-2, with D maybe TRBD1 (6 bases). The CDR3 length is 15 residues. Germline lookup yields CDR1 MDHEN and CDR2 SYDVKM. Trimming pared 6 bases from V and 2 bases from J, leaving 16 bases between. CDR3 sequence (DNA): TGTGCCAGCAGCCGTGGGGGGGCGAGAAACTATGGCTACACCTTC. Protein: CASSRGGARNYGYTF.

The J gene is TRBJ2-5, the V gene TRBV5-6; unclear D gene. Germline V gives CDR1 SGHDT, CDR2 YYEEEE. The CDR3 is 12 residues long. The ends were cut back, 1 base at V and 5 bases at J, with 6 bases in the middle. CDR3 protein: CASSLIRETQYF. Here the CDR3 DNA reads TGTGCCAGCAGCTTGATCCGGGAGACCCAGTACTTC.

The V call is TRBV28, the J call TRBJ1-5; D uncertain. The germline V gene has CDR1 MDHEN and CDR2 SYDVKM. V lost 9 bases, J lost 3 bases, and 9 bases lay in between. This CDR3 comprises 12 residues. DNA for the CDR3: TGTGCCAGTTCATCCCACAATCAGCCCCAGCATTTT. This translates into CASSSHNQPQHF.

The chain joins TRBV5-6 to TRBJ2-1; TRBD1 matches at 10 bases. CDR1 SGHDT and CDR2 YYEEEE come from the germline V gene. The CDR3 totals 17 residues. With 2 bases clipped from V and 8 bases from J, the junction kept 13 bases outside the gene matches. Here the CDR3 reads CASSFSGTGDVVDEQFF. Here the CDR3 DNA reads TGTGCCAGCAGCTTCTCCGGGACAGGGGACGTGGTGGATGAGCAGTTCTTC.

This clone showed up just once. CDR3 bases: TGTGCCAGCAGGGCCGGGACAGGGGGCGCCTACGAGCAGTACTTC. It is translated as CASRAGTGGAYEQYF. The chain combines TRBV2 with TRBJ2-7; 12 positions match TRBD1. The V gene end was trimmed by 6 bases and the J gene end by 2 bases; junction bases not matched to a gene: 5. CDR1 is SNHLY and CDR2 is FYNNEI in the germline V gene. This CDR3 has 15 amino acids.

This chain joins TRBV7-9 and TRBJ2-5, with D tentatively TRBD1 (7 bases). Germline CDR1 reads SEHNR; CDR2 reads FQNEAQ (reference sequence). This CDR3 is built from 14 residues. Trimming pared 3 bases from V and 7 bases from J, leaving 15 bases between. CDR3 protein: CASSFAGTAGTQYF. The CDR3 DNA follows: TGTGCCAGCAGCTTTGCGGGGACAGCGGGGACCCAGTACTTC.

This clone turned up a few times. V usage is TRBV6-9 and J usage is TRBJ2-1, with 8 positions matching TRBD1. The trim removed 6 bases at V and 7 bases at J, leaving 2 bases unmatched. The CDR3 contains 12 residues. Germline V CDR1 and CDR2: MNHGY, SVAAGI. CDR3 nucleotide sequence: TGTGCCAGCAGCGGACAGGGAAATGAGCAGTTCTTC. The encoded protein is CASSGQGNEQFF.

This chain links TRBV28 with TRBJ1-2, with D maybe TRBD1 (6 bases). The germline V gene has CDR1 MDHEN and CDR2 SYDVKM. Trimming pared 6 bases from V and 4 bases from J, leaving 18 bases between. The CDR3 covers 15 residues. CDR3 sequence: CASSEGGARGYGYTF. The DNA of the CDR3 is TGTGCCAGCAGCGAGGGGGGGGCGCGAGGCTATGGCTACACCTTC.

This clone was observed a handful of times. The rearrangement joins TRBV10-3 to TRBJ2-7; the match to TRBD1 covers 10 bases. V lost 8 bases to trimming and J lost 3 bases; unmatched junction nucleotides: 4. There are 13 residues in the CDR3. Germline V gene data show CDR1 as ENHRY and CDR2 as SYGVKD. As DNA, the CDR3 is TGTGCCATCGGGGACAGGGGCCGCTACGAGCAGTACTTC. Amino acid sequence: CAIGDRGRYEQYF.

The rearrangement joins TRBV7-2 to TRBJ2-3; TRBD2 is a possible D gene (6 bases). There are 15 residues in the CDR3. V was cut by 5 bases and J by 3 bases, with 15 bases left in between. Germline CDR1 and CDR2: SGHTA and FQGNSA. CDR3 sequence reads: CASSPWGVSTDTQYF. The CDR3 DNA reads as TGTGCCAGCAGCCCTTGGGGGGTCTCAACAGATACGCAGTATTTT.

The chain has TRBV30 and TRBJ1-6; no clear D. The CDR3 runs to 14 residues. Per the germline V gene, CDR1 is GTSNPN and CDR2 is SVGIG (reference sequence). For the CDR3, the DNA is TGTGCGACCCAAGCAGGAGGATATAATTCACCCCTCCACTTT. As protein: CATQAGGYNSPLHF.

CDR3 sequence reads: CASSYSIRSGSYEQYF. As DNA, the CDR3 is TGTGCCAGCAGTTACTCGATACGCAGTGGATCCTACGAGCAGTACTTC. This rearrangement joins TRBV6-5 to TRBJ2-7; no clear D. This CDR3 has 16 amino acids. V was trimmed by 0 bases and J by 1 base, leaving 13 bases between them. From germline, CDR1 is MNHEY and CDR2 SVGAGI.

This clone was seen a few times. CDR3 loop: CASSRRDSGSPSSYEQYF. The CDR3 DNA is TGTGCCAGCAGTCGCCGGGACTCCGGATCTCCCAGCTCCTACGAGCAGTACTTC. This chain connects TRBV7-2 to TRBJ2-7; possibly TRBD2 for D (6 bases). The germline V gene encodes CDR1 SGHTA and CDR2 FQGNSA. The CDR3 consists of 18 residues. V was cut by 6 bases and J by 0 bases, with 24 bases left in between.

The chain uses TRBV7-2 and TRBJ2-3, with 14 bases matching TRBD2. The ends lost 0 bases at V and 1 base at J; junction bases unmatched: 0. Germline V gives CDR1 SGHTA, CDR2 FQGNSA. This CDR3 region has 17 residues. The DNA for the CDR3 is TGTGCCAGCAGCTTAGCGGGACTAGCGGGGGGCACAGATACGCAGTATTTT. It encodes CASSLAGLAGGTDTQYF.

This chain links TRBV6-1 with TRBJ1-6, with 7 bases that match TRBD1. There are 14 residues in the CDR3. Trimming took 8 bases from V and 5 from J; bases not matched to a gene: 6. Germline CDR1 MNHNS, CDR2 SASEGT. In nucleotides, the CDR3 is TGTGCCAGCGCATTAGACAGGGATAATTCACCCCTCCACTTT. This translates into CASALDRDNSPLHF.

The chain links TRBV2 to TRBJ2-1; possibly TRBD2 for D (6 bases). Trimming removed 6 bases from V and 7 bases from J, with 19 bases in between. Germline CDR1 and CDR2: SNHLY and FYNNEI. This CDR3 has 15 residues. In DNA, the CDR3 is TGTGCCAGCAGGGGGGACGCGGGGTCGGGGAATGAGCAGTTCTTC. Amino acid sequence: CASRGDAGSGNEQFF.

For the CDR3, the DNA is TGCGCCAGCCTCAGCGGGACAGGCCCTCGGAGGGGGGAGCTGTTTTTT. Translation gives CASLSGTGPRRGELFF. The chain joins TRBV5-1 to TRBJ2-2; a possible D gene is TRBD1 (8 bases). V lost 7 bases, J lost 8 bases, and 24 bases lay in between. The CDR3 consists of 16 residues. Germline V lookup: CDR1 SGHRS, CDR2 YFSETQ.

The CDR3 is CASSLSTDSYEQYF. The CDR3 DNA follows: TGTGCCAGCAGCTTGAGTACGGATTCCTACGAGCAGTACTTC. The chain is built from TRBV5-5 and TRBJ2-5; no clear D gene. The J call may be incorrect, as the DNA end agrees better with TRBJ2-7. This CDR3 is 14 amino acids long. Germline CDR1 and CDR2: SGHKS and YYEKEE (reference sequence).